This TCR beta chain was sequenced during a study of T-cell reconstitution after alpha-beta-depleted transplantation in children. The study, taken as a whole, reports: Several hundred rapidly expanded clones from non-depleted graft cells reportedly supplied alpha-beta T cells about two months post-transplant. Fresh T-cell production supplied most of the T-cell counts and diversity seen one year after transplant. After transplant, high TCRbeta diversity at day 60 in some patients arose from surviving recipient T cells and thymic progenitors.

Molecular barcoding with unique molecular identifiers was used for the TCRbeta library. From the PCR reads, TCRdb called clonotypes with MiXCR, one entry per CDR3 protein. The table includes approximately 290,000 distinct CDR3 sequences, around 10% detected once. This clonotype was observed many times. Its antigen is as yet unknown. The sequence derives from a male patient aged 2 to 9 who had a stem cell transplant for chronic granulomatous disease, so the T cells may come from the graft donor. The input for sequencing was peripheral blood, taken 180 days after TCRalphabeta/CD19-depleted stem cell transplant.

The CDR3 spells CSARDELAGVPYNEQFF. DNA of the CDR3: TGCAGTGCTAGAGATGAACTAGCGGGAGTTCCATACAATGAGCAGTTCTTC. This chain connects TRBV20-1 to TRBJ2-1, with 11 nucleotides matching TRBD2. The CDR3 is made up of 17 amino acids. From germline, CDR1 is DFQATT and CDR2 SNEGSKA (reference sequence). The V segment lost 0 bases and the J segment 4 bases; nucleotides outside the gene matches: 8.